This entry is about one T cell receptor (beta chain). The CDR3 runs to 17 residues. The V segment lost 4 bases and the J segment 4 bases; nucleotides outside the gene matches: 9. Germline V gene sequence: CDR1 SGHKS, CDR2 YYEKEE (reference sequence). TCRdb's copy holds only in-frame clones and misses some; the assay was immunoSEQ multiplex PCR. The data contain approximately 55,000 clones, about 86% of them singletons. The data were obtained in a study of PD-L1 blockade in urothelial cancer. Study summary: About 85% of the roughly 30 patients comprised males who had bladder-origin urothelial cancer. Study patients had been treated with 0 to 3 previous chemotherapy regimens. At 3 weeks (second dose) and 6 weeks after starting treatment, blood was analyzed. Median blood clonality was about 0.081, with 86,000 or so unique TCRs.

The time point: pretreatment peripheral blood. The chain carries TRBV5-5 and TRBJ2-2; 11 positions match TRBD1. This material consisted of PBMCs, taken around atezolizumab (anti-PD-L1) treatment. The TCR was taken from a man aged 55 to 70 with urothelial cancer. CDR3 in amino acids: CASSADRGHLSTGELFF. CDR3 DNA sequence: TGTGCCAGCAGCGCGGACAGGGGGCACCTAAGCACCGGGGAGCTGTTTTTT.